Following are 10 T cell receptor beta chains from one sample sequenced in a study of identical twins. TCRdb ran MiXCR on the 5' RACE reads and lists one entry per CDR3 protein. The table includes approximately 210,000 distinct CDR3 sequences, 9.4% detected once. The source material was memory (CD45RO+) T cells sorted from blood. The receptors stem from a woman under 30 in good health.

This clonotype was observed a few times. The rearrangement uses TRBV5-1 and TRBJ2-5; D could derive from TRBD1 or TRBD2 (5 bases each). Trimming removed 4 bases from V and 7 bases from J, with 11 bases in between. Germline assignment: CDR1 SGHRS and CDR2 YFSETQ. This CDR3 is 12 amino acids long. For the CDR3, the DNA is TGCGCCAGCAGCCCGGAGAGGGGGACCCAGTACTTC. It yields the protein CASSPERGTQYF.

This chain links TRBV3-1 with TRBJ2-7; D is possibly TRBD2 (6 bases). The CDR3 is 11 amino acids. CDR1 is LGHDT, CDR2 YNNKEL, per germline (reference sequence). Trimming shortened V by 5 bases and J by 6 bases, and 8 bases separated the two germline ends. CDR3 in amino acids: CASSGGVEQYF. In nucleotides, the CDR3 is TGTGCCAGCAGCGGAGGGGTCGAGCAGTACTTC.

The gene calls are TRBV10-1 and TRBJ2-5; D ambiguous. Trimming removed 4 bases at V and 7 bases at J, with 10 bases between. CDR1 WNHNN and CDR2 SYGVQD come from the germline V gene (reference sequence). CDR3 length equals 12 residues. The CDR3 region has the DNA TGCGCCAGCAGTGCCGTGTTAGGGACCCAGTACTTC. Its translation: CASSAVLGTQYF.

The genes are TRBV18 and TRBJ1-6; D gene uncertain. Trimming removed 4 bases from V and 10 bases from J, with 11 bases in between. The CDR3 is made up of 13 amino acids. Germline loops: CDR1 KGHSH, CDR2 LQKENI. The CDR3 is CASSHPDGSPLHF. DNA for the CDR3: TGTGCCAGCTCACACCCAGACGGGTCACCCCTCCACTTT.

In regard to this clonotype: A much more abundant neighbour one base away suggests this may be a read error. The rearrangement links TRBV24-1 to TRBJ2-3, with D possibly TRBD2 on 5 matching bases. The germline gives CDR1 KGHDR, CDR2 SFDVKD. V lost 4 bases, J lost 4 bases, and 11 bases lay in between. CDR3 length equals 14 residues. This chain's CDR3 is CATSEPGSADTQYF. The CDR3 DNA sequence: TGTGCCACCAGTGAGCCGGGAAGCGCAGATACGCAGTATTTT.

CDR3 nucleotide sequence: TGTGCCAGCAGTGGTCGCCCGGGACGCACGAACACTGAAGCTTTCTTT. Translated: CASSGRPGRTNTEAFF. The chain has TRBV2 and TRBJ1-1; D is possibly TRBD1 (5 bases). Looked up from germline, CDR1 is SNHLY and CDR2 is FYNNEI. The CDR3 is 16 residues long. Trimming cost V 4 bases and J 1 base, with 16 bases left between them.

This clonotype came up a few times. The rearrangement links TRBV7-2 to TRBJ2-7, with no clear D. This CDR3 is built from 13 residues. Per the germline V gene, CDR1 is SGHTA and CDR2 is FQGNSA. V shed 5 bases and J shed 3 bases, with 11 bases lying between them. The CDR3 sequence is CASSAYSVYEQYF. The CDR3 DNA reads as TGTGCCAGCAGCGCGTACAGTGTCTACGAGCAGTACTTC.

The chain carries TRBV23-1 and TRBJ1-5; D not certain. TRBV23-1 is reported as an ORF; its role is uncertain. The CDR3 totals 15 residues. V was cut by 2 bases and J by 4 bases, with 12 bases left in between. CDR3 nucleotide sequence: TGCGCCAGCAGTCAAATAGGGAACTATAATCAGCCCCAGCATTTT. Translation: CASSQIGNYNQPQHF.

This clonotype was seen many times. The chain carries TRBV11-2 and TRBJ2-7; possible D gene TRBD1, 6 bases. The CDR3 covers 15 residues. Trimming took 4 bases from V and 0 from J, leaving 13 bases between them. Germline values: CDR1 SGHAT, CDR2 FQNNGV. Written as DNA, the CDR3 is TGTGCCAGCAGCTCGGGACACCTCATCTCCTACGAGCAGTACTTC. This translates into CASSSGHLISYEQYF.

This clonotype was seen repeatedly, ten times or more. V usage is TRBV7-3 and J usage is TRBJ2-3, with D perhaps matching TRBD1 (5 bases). From germline, CDR1 is SGHTA and CDR2 FQGTGA. The ends were cut back, 1 base at V and 1 base at J, with 9 bases in the middle. The CDR3 has 15 residues. The DNA of the CDR3 is TGTGCCAGCAGCTTAAAGGGGTCTGGCACAGATACGCAGTATTTT. Its translation is CASSLKGSGTDTQYF. The whole variable domain, filled in from reference TRBV7-3 and TRBJ2-3, reads GAGVSQTPSNKVTEKGKYVELRCDPISGHTALYWYRQSLGQGPEFLIYFQGTGAADDSGLPNDRFFAVRPEGSVSTLKIQRTERGDSAVYLCASSLKGSGTDTQYFGPGTRLTVL.